A single sample is the source of the 3 T cell receptor beta chains below, sequenced in a study of blood T cell repertoires in COVID-19. Clones were sequenced by immunoSEQ multiplex PCR, and TCRdb holds only the in-frame ones, with some missing. The sample has some 250,000 clones, around 84% seen once. Material for sequencing was peripheral blood. All receptors come from a woman between 70 and 85 years old with active or convalescent COVID-19.

The CDR3: CASSQKFSGADAGELFF. The CDR3 nucleotides are TGTGCCAGCAGTCAAAAGTTTAGCGGGGCAGACGCCGGGGAGCTGTTTTTT. The genes are TRBV3-1 (or the pseudogene TRBV3-2) and TRBJ2-2, with 8 bases lining up with TRBD2. This CDR3 has 17 residues. CDR1 is LGHDT, CDR2 YNNKEL, per germline (reference sequence). J lost 6 bases, V lost 6 bases, and 15 bases had no gene match.

The genes are TRBV6-5 and TRBJ2-1, with TRBD1 matching over 7 bases. The length of the CDR3 is 13 residues. J was trimmed by 9 bases and V by 7 bases; bases with no gene match: 9. Germline CDR1 and CDR2: MNHEY and SVGAGI. The CDR3 coding sequence is TGTGCCAGCAAGCGGAAGGGGGCAGGTGAGCAGTTCTTC. This codes for CASKRKGAGEQFF.

This chain joins TRBV5-6 and TRBJ2-7; D is possibly TRBD1 (5 bases). CDR3 length: 13 residues. CDR1 is SGHDT and CDR2 is YYEEEE in the germline V gene. Trimming stripped 2 bases from V and 3 bases from J, with 9 bases between. The CDR3 region is CASSFLDNYEQYF. CDR3 DNA sequence: TGTGCCAGCAGCTTCCTGGACAACTACGAGCAGTACTTC.